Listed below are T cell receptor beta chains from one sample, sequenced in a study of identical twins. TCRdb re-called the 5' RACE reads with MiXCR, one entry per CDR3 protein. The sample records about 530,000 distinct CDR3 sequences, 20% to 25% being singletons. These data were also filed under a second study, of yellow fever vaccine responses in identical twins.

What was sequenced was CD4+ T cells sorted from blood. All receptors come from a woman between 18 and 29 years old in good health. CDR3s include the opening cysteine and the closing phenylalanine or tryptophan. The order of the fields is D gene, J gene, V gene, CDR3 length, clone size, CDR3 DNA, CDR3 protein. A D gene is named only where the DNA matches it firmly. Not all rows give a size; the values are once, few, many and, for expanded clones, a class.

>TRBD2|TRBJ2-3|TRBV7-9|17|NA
TGTGCCAGCAGCTGGGGGAGCGGGGGGGCCGGCACAGATACGCAGTATTTT
CASSWGSGGAGTDTQYF
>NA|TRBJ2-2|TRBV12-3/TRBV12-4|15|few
TGTGCCAGCAGTGAGACTAGAGGAAACACCGGGGAGCTGTTTTTT
CASSETRGNTGELFF
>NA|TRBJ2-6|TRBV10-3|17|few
TGTGCCATCAGTGAGAGGGGGGGAAGTTCTGGGGCCAACGTCCTGACTTTC
CAISERGGSSGANVLTF
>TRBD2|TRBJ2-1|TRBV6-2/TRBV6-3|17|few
TGTGCCAGCAGGCCCAGGGGTTTAGCGGGAGGGCCCCATGAGCAGTTCTTC
CASRPRGLAGGPHEQFF
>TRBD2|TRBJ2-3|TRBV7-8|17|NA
TGTGCCAGCAGCGCGCAACGAACTAGCGGGAGGCGGGATACGCAGTATTTT
CASSAQRTSGRRDTQYF
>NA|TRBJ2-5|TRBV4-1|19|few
TGCGCCAGCAGCCAAGATCATAGGCAGGGGTTTGCGTGGCAAGAGACCCAGTACTTC
CASSQDHRQGFAWQETQYF
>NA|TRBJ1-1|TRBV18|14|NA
TGTGCCAGCTCACCAATGCGGGGAGGAACTGAAGCTTTCTTT
CASSPMRGGTEAFF
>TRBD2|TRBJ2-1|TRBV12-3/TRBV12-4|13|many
TGTGCCAGCAGCAAGCGGGAGAGCAATGAGCAGTTCTTC
CASSKRESNEQFF
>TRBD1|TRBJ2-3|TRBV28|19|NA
TGTGCCAGCAGTTCCTACCGGGACAGGGGGCGAGTTGGGACAGATACGCAGTATTTT
CASSSYRDRGRVGTDTQYF
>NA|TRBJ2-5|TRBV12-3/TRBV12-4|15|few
TGTGCCAGCAGTTCTGTACGGACCAACCAAGAGACCCAGTACTTC
CASSSVRTNQETQYF
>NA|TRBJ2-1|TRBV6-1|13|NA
TGTGCCAGCAGGGCCCCGGGCTACAGGTGGCAGTTCTTC
CASRAPGYRWQFF
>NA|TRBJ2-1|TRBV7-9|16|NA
TGTGCCAGCAGCCGCCTGGGGGAGGCGAGGGACAATGAGCAGTTCTTC
CASSRLGEARDNEQFF
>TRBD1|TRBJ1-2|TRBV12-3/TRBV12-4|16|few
TGTGCCAGCAGTCCGGTCGCGGGACAGGGGTACTATGGCTACACCTTC
CASSPVAGQGYYGYTF
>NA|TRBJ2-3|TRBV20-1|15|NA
TGCAGTGCTAGATCAGCCCCGACCCTCACAGATACGCAGTATTTT
CSARSAPTLTDTQYF
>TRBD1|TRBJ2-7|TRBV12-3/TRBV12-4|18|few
TGTGCCAGCAGTTTTCGGACAGGGGGCGCGAGGATCCCCTACGAGCAGTACTTC
CASSFRTGGARIPYEQYF
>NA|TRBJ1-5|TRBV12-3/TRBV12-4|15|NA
TGTGCCAGCAGTTCGAAAAGACATTTGAATCAGCCCCAGCATTTT
CASSSKRHLNQPQHF
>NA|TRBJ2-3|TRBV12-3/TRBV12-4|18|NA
TGTGCCAGCATCGAAAAGGGGTTTCGCCCGGGAGTGGCAGATACGCAGTATTTT
CASIEKGFRPGVADTQYF